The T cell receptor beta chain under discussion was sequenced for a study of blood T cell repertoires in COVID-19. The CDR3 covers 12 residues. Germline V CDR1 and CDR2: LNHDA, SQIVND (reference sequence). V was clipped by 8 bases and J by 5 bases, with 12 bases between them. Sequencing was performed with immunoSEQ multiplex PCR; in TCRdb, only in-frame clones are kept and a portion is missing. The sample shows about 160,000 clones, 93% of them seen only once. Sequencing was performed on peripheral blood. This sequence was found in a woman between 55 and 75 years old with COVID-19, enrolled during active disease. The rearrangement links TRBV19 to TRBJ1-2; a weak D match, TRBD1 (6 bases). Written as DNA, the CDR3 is TGTGCCAGTTCTCAGACAGGATATGGCTACACCTTC. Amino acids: CASSQTGYGYTF.